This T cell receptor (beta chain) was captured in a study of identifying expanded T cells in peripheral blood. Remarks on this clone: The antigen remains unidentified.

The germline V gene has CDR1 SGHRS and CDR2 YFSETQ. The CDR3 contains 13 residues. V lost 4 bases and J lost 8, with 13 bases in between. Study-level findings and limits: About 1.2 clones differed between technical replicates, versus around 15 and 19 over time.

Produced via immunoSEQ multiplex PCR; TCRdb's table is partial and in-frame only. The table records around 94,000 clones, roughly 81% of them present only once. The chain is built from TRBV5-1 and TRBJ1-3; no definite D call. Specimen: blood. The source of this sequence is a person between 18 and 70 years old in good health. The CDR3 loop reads CASSPDWVDTIYF. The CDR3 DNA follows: TGCGCCAGCAGCCCCGATTGGGTCGACACCATATATTTT.